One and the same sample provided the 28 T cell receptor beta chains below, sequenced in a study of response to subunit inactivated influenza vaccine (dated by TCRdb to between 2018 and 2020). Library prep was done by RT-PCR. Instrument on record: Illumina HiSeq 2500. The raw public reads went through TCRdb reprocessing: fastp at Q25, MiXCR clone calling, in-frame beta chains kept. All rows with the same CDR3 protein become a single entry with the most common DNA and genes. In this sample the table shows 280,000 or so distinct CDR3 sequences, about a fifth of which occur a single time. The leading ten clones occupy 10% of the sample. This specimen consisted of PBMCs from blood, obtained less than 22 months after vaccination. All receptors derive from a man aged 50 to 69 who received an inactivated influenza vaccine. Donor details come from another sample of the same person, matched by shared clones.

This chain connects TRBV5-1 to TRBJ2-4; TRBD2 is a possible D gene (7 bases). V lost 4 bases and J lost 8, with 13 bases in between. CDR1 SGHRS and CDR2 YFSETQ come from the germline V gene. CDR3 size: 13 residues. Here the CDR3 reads CASSPQGRDIQYF. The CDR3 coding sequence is TGCGCCAGCAGCCCCCAGGGGAGGGACATTCAGTACTTC.

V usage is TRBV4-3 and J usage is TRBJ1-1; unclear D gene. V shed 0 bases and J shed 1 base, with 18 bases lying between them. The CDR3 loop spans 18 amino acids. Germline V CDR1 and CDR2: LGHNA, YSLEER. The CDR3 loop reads CASSQERPGLGSNTEAFF. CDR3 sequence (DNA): TGCGCCAGCAGCCAAGAAAGGCCGGGGTTGGGGTCGAACACTGAAGCTTTCTTT.

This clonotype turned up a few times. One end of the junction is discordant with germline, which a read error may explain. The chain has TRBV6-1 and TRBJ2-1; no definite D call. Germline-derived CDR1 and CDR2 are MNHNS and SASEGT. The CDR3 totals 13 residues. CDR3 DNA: TGTGCCAGCGGTGAGAGCTCCTACAATGAGCAGTTCTTC. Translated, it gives CASGESSYNEQFF.

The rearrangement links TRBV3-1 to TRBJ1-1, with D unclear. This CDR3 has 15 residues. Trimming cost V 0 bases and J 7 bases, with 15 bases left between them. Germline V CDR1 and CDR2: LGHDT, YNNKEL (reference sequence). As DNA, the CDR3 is TGTGCCAGCAGCCAAGATCCCAGTTCTTCGAATGAAGCTTTCTTT. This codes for CASSQDPSSSNEAFF.

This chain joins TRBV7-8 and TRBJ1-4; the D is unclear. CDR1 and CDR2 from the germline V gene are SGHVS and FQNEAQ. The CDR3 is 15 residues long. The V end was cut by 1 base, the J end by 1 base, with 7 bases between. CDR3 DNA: TGTGCCAGCAGCTTAGAAGGAGGAACTAATGAAAAACTGTTTTTT. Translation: CASSLEGGTNEKLFF.

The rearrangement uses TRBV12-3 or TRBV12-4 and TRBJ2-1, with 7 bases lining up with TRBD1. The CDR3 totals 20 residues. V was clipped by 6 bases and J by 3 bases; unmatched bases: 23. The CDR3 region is CASSLTPSLTGNNIYNEQFF. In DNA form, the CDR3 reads TGTGCCAGCAGCTTAACCCCTAGCTTGACAGGGAATAACATCTACAATGAGCAGTTCTTC.

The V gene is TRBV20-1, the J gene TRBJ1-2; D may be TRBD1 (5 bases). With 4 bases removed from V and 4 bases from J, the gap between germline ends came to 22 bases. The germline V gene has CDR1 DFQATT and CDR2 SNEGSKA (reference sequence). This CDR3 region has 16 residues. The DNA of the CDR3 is TGCAGTGCTATAACCCGCGGGAGGGGATTAGTCTATGGCTACACCTTC. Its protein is CSAITRGRGLVYGYTF.

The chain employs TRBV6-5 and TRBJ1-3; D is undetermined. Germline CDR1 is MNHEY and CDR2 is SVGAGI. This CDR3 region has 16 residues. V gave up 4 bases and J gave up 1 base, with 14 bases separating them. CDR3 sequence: CASSSRPRSSGNTIYF. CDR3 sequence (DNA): TGTGCCAGCAGTTCCAGACCGAGATCTTCTGGAAACACCATATATTTT.

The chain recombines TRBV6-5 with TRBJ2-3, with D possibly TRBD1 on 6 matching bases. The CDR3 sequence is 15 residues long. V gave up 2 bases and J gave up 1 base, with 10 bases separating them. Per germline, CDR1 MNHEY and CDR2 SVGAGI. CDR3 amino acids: CASSYGGRGTDTQYF. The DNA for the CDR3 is TGTGCCAGCAGTTACGGGGGCAGAGGCACAGATACGCAGTATTTT.

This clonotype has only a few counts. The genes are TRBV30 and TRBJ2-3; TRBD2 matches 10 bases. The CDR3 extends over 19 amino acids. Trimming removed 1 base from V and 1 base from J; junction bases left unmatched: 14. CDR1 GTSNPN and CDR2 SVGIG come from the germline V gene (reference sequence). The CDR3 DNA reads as TGTGCCTGGAGTGAAACTACGGATAGCGGGAGGCCGGGCACAGATACGCAGTATTTT. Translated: CAWSETTDSGRPGTDTQYF.

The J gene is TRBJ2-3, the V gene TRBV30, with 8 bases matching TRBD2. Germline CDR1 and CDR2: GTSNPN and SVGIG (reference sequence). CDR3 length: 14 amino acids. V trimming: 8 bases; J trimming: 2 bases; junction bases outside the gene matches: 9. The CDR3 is CASRPGRATDTQYF. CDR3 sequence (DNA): TGTGCCAGCCGCCCCGGGAGGGCCACAGATACGCAGTATTTT.

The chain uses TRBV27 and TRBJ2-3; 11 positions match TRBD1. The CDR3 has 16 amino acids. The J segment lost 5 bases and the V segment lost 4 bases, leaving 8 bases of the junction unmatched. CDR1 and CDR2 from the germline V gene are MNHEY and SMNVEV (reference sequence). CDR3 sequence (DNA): TGTGCCAGCAGTTGGACAGGGGGCGCGTCAGGAGATACGCAGTATTTT. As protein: CASSWTGGASGDTQYF.

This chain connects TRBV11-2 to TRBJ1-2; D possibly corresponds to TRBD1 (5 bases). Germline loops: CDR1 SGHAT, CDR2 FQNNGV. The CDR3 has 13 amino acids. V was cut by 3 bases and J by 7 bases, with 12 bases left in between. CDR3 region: CASSLDTGGGYTF. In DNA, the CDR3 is TGTGCCAGCAGCTTGGACACCGGGGGTGGCTACACCTTC. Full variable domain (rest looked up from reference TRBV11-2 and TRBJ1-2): EAGVAQSPRYKIIEKRQSVAFWCNPISGHATLYWYQQILGQGPKLLIQFQNNGVVDDSQLPKDRFSAERLKGVDSTLKIQPAKLEDSAVYLCASSLDTGGGYTFGSGTRLTVV.

Written as DNA, the CDR3 is TGCGCCAGCAGCCAAGCAAGACATACTGGAAACACCATATATTTT. Residues: CASSQARHTGNTIYF. This chain links TRBV4-3 with TRBJ1-3; D uncertain. V lost 1 base and J 2 bases, leaving 9 bases between the germline ends. The CDR3 runs to 15 residues. In germline, CDR1 is LGHNA, CDR2 YSLEER.

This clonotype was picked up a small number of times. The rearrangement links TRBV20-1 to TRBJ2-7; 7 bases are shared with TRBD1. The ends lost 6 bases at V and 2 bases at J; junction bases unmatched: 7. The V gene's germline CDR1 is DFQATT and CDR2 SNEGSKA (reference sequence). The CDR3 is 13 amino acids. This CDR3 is CSARTGLTYEQYF. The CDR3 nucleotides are TGCAGTGCCAGGACAGGTCTTACCTACGAGCAGTACTTC.

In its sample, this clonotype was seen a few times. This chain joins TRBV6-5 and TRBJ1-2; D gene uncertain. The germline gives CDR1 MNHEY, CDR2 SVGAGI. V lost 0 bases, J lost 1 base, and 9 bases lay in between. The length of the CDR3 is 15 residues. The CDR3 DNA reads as TGTGCCAGCAGTTACTCGGACGGTCGTAACTATGGCTACACCTTC. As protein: CASSYSDGRNYGYTF.

CDR3 sequence: CASSQQGKNTEAFF. CDR3 DNA sequence: TGCGCCAGCAGCCAACAGGGGAAGAACACTGAAGCTTTCTTT. The chain uses TRBV5-1 and TRBJ1-1; 7 positions match TRBD1. This CDR3 region has 14 residues. Germline loops: CDR1 SGHRS, CDR2 YFSETQ. V was clipped by 4 bases and J by 1 base; unmatched bases: 4.

CDR3: CSASPLLLAETYEQYF. The DNA of the CDR3 is TGCAGTGCTAGCCCCCTCCTTCTAGCGGAAACCTACGAGCAGTACTTC. V is TRBV20-1 and J is TRBJ2-7, with 7 bases matching TRBD2. Germline CDR1 reads DFQATT; CDR2 reads SNEGSKA (reference sequence). The CDR3 has 16 amino acids. The V and J ends lost 3 bases and 2 bases, in that order; junction bases with no gene match: 13.

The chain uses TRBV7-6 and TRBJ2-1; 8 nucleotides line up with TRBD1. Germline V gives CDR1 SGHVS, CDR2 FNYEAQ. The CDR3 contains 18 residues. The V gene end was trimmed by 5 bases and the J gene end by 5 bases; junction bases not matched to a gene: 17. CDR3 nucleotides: TGTGCCAGCAGCAAAGCGCTTGCCCAGGGGGCTTTGGACAATGAGCAGTTCTTC. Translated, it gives CASSKALAQGALDNEQFF.

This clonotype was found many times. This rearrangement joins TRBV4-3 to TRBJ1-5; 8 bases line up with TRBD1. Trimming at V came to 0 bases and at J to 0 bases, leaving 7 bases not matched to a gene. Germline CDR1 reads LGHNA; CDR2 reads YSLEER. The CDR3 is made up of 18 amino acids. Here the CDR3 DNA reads TGCGCCAGCAGCCAAGATCCCAACAGGGGGAGTAGCAATCAGCCCCAGCATTTT. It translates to CASSQDPNRGSSNQPQHF.

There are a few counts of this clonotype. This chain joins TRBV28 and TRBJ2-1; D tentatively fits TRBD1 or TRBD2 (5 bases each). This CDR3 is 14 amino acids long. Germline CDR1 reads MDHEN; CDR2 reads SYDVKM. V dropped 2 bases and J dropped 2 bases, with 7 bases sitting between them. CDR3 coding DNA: TGTGCCAGCAGTTTAGGGACGGCCTACAATGAGCAGTTCTTC. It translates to CASSLGTAYNEQFF.

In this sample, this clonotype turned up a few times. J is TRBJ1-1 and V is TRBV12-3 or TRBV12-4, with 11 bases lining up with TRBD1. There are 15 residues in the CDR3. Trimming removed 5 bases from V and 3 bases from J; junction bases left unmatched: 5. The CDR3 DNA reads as TGTGCCAGCAGTAACCCGGGACAGGGGGACACTGAAGCTTTCTTT. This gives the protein CASSNPGQGDTEAFF.

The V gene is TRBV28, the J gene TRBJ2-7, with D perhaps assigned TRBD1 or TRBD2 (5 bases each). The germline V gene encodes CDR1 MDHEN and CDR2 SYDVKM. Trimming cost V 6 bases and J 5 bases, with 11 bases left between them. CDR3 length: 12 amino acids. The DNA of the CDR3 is TGTGCCAGCAGGCTTGGGGGTAACGAGCAGTACTTC. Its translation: CASRLGGNEQYF.

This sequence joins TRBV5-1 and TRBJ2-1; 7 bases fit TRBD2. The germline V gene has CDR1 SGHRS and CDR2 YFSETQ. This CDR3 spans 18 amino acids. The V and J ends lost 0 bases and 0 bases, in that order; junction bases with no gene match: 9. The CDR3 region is CASSLDATSWSSYNEQFF. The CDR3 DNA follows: TGCGCCAGCAGCTTGGATGCGACTAGCTGGAGCTCCTACAATGAGCAGTTCTTC. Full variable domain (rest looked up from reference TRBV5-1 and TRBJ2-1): KAGVTQTPRYLIKTRGQQVTLSCSPISGHRSVSWYQQTPGQGLQFLFEYFSETQRNKGNFPGRFSGRQFSNSRSEMNVSTLELGDSALYLCASSLDATSWSSYNEQFFGPGTRLTVL.

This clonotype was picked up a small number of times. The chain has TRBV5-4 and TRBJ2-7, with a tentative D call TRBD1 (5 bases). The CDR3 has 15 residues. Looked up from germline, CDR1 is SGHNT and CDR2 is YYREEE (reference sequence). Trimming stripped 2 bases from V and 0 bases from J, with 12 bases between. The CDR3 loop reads CASSFAPQGSYEQYF. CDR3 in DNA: TGTGCCAGCAGCTTTGCCCCGCAGGGCTCCTACGAGCAGTACTTC.

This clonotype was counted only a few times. The CDR3 coding sequence is TGTGCCAGCAGCTCCGGACAGGGATGGGACATTCAGTACTTC. Translating it yields CASSSGQGWDIQYF. The J gene is TRBJ2-4, the V gene TRBV13; TRBD1 agrees at 8 bases. This CDR3 has 14 amino acids. The germline CDR1 and CDR2 sequences are PRHDT and FYEKMQ (reference sequence). V dropped 4 bases and J dropped 8; count of bases not matched to a gene: 7.

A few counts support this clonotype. This CDR3 is CASSLVVTTGELFF. The CDR3, as DNA: TGTGCCAGCAGCTTAGTGGTAACGACCGGGGAGCTGTTTTTT. This chain connects TRBV7-8 to TRBJ2-2; D unclear. Germline lookup yields CDR1 SGHVS and CDR2 FQNEAQ. The CDR3 extends over 14 amino acids. Between the trimmed V and J ends, which lost 1 base and 5 bases, there was a span of 8 bases.

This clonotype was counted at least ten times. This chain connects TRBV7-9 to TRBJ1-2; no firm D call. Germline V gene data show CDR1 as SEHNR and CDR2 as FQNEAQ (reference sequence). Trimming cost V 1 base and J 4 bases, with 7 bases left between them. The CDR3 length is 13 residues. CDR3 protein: CASSLEALYGYTF. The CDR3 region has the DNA TGTGCCAGCAGCTTAGAGGCACTCTATGGCTACACCTTC.